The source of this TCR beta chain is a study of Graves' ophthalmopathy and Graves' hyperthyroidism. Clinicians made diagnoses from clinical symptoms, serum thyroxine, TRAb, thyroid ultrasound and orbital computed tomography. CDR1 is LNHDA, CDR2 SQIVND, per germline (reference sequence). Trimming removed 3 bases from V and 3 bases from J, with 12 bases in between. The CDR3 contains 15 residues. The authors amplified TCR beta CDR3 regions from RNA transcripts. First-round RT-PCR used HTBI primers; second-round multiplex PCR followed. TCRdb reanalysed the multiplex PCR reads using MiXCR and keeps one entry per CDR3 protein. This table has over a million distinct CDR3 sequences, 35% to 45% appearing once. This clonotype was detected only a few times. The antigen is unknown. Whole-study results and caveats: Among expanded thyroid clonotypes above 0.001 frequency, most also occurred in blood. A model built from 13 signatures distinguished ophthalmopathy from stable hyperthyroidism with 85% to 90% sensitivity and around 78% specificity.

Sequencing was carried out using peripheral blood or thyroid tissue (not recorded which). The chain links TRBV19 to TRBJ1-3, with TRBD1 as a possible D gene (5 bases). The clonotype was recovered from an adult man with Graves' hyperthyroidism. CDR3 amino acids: CASSMGRDFGNTIYF. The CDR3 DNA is TGTGCCAGTAGTATGGGCAGGGATTTTGGAAACACCATATATTTT.